One T cell receptor beta chain is described in this entry. Clones were read by immunoSEQ multiplex PCR, and TCRdb kept only the in-frame ones, dropping some. The sample has about 100,000 clones; around 90% are singletons. This record belongs to a study of OX40 agonist ivuxolimab in advanced cancers. Study in general: In this cohort, patients received ivuxolimab, an agonistic anti-OX40 (CD134) antibody.

The source material was CD4+ or CD8+ T cells sorted from blood, sampled in a trial of the OX40 agonist ivuxolimab. The receptor comes from an adult with an advanced solid tumor such as melanoma, head and neck, liver or kidney cancer.

CDR3: CASSIGASGFSNQPQHF. The CDR3 coding sequence is TGTGCCAGTAGTATTGGGGCTTCAGGGTTCAGCAATCAGCCCCAGCATTTT. The chain couples TRBV19 to TRBJ1-5; a possible D gene is TRBD1 (5 bases). V was cut by 3 bases and J by 1 base, with 16 bases left in between. This CDR3 has 17 residues. The V gene's germline CDR1 is LNHDA and CDR2 SQIVND (reference sequence).